Listed below are T cell receptor beta chains from one sample, sequenced in a study of cytomegalovirus exposure and HLA in healthy donors. Here immunoSEQ multiplex PCR was the method, and the copy in TCRdb shows in-frame clones only, minus some. The table records around 100,000 clones, around three quarters of them present only once. Sequencing was performed on PBMCs. Receptors were obtained from a woman aged 18 to 35 in good health and CMV-seropositive. Both conserved end residues are part of each CDR3. D genes are given only for firm matches. The size of a clone is reported for some rows only, either as once, few or many, or as a class for expanded clones.

- TRBJ2-7 TRBV4-1 - TGCGCCAGCAGCCAGCTCGTAGGGAGTCAAGTGTACGAGCAGTACTTC CASSQLVGSQVYEQYF
TRBD1 TRBJ2-7 TRBV5-6 - TGTGCCAGCAGGGGACAGGGGGGCCAGCAGTACTTC CASRGQGGQQYF
TRBD1 TRBJ2-7 TRBV7-6 - TGTGCCAGCAGTTTAGGGACAGAGAACGAGCAGTACTTC CASSLGTENEQYF
- TRBJ2-7 TRBV28 - TGTGCCAGCAGTTTATTAGGAGGGGGCGACGAGCAGTACTTC CASSLLGGGDEQYF
- TRBJ1-6 TRBV6-5 - TGTGCCAGCAGTTACTCTCACCTTTCAGATAATTCACCCCTCCACTTT CASSYSHLSDNSPLHF
- TRBJ1-1 TRBV30 few TGTGCCTGGAAATATCGAGGGGGTGTAACTGAAGCTTTCTTT CAWKYRGGVTEAFF
- TRBJ2-7 TRBV6-6 - TGTGCCTCCGAGGTCCGGGGGGCCCAATCCTACGAGCAGTACTTC CASEVRGAQSYEQYF
- TRBJ2-3 TRBV11-2 - TGTGCCAGCAGCCCGATACTCGCAGATACGCAGTATTTT CASSPILADTQYF
TRBD1 TRBJ2-5 TRBV6-1 - TGTGCCAGCGCTCGCCGGGACAGGAGAGGAGAGACCCAGTACTTC CASARRDRRGETQYF
- TRBJ2-7 TRBV28 - TGTGCCAGCAATGTGGGAGGCCACGAGCAGTACTTC CASNVGGHEQYF
- TRBJ1-1 TRBV5-6 - - CASSFGSGNTETFF
- TRBJ2-7 TRBV6-5 - TGTGCCAGCAGTTACGGGACTTCCTACGAGCAGTACTTC CASSYGTSYEQYF
- TRBJ2-3 TRBV4-1 - TGCGCCAGCAGCCTTGACAGGAGATCTAGCACAGATACGCAGTATTTT CASSLDRRSSTDTQYF
- TRBJ1-1 TRBV2 - TGTGCCAGCAGTGAAAGGGGCGTCCGCGCTTTCTTT CASSERGVRAFF
- TRBJ2-6 TRBV15 - TGTGCCACCAGCAGACAGCGGGCTGGGGCCAACGTCCTGACTTTC CATSRQRAGANVLTF
- TRBJ1-3 TRBV28 - TGTGCCAGCACCTCGGGGGGCACACCTGGAAACACCATATATTTT CASTSGGTPGNTIYF